One sample yielded the 21 T cell receptor beta chains listed below, sequenced in a study of T cell responses to AZD1222 COVID-19 vaccine. Profiled with immunoSEQ multiplex PCR; TCRdb holds only in-frame clones, not every one. The repertoire holds 65,000 to 70,000 clones, with approximately 91% as singletons. The sample here was peripheral blood, taken on day 0 of AZD1222 vaccination. These receptors all stem from an adult in good health.

This chain uses TRBV19 with TRBJ2-7, with D possibly being TRBD2 (5 bases). Germline-derived CDR1 and CDR2 are LNHDA and SQIVND (reference sequence). The CDR3 has 14 residues. The V end was cut by 5 bases, the J end by 4 bases, with 15 bases between. CDR3 sequence reads: CASSHPGNRYEQYF. CDR3 in DNA: TGTGCCAGTAGTCATCCGGGGAACCGTTACGAGCAGTACTTC.

CDR3 nucleotide sequence: TGTGCCAGCAGCTTAACGGTCCACGAGCAGTACTTC. Protein: CASSLTVHEQYF. The chain recombines TRBV7-3 with TRBJ2-7; D gene unclear. Trimming removed 0 bases from V and 5 bases from J, with 5 bases in between. The CDR3 sequence is 12 residues long. Germline V gene lookup returns CDR1 SGHTA and CDR2 FQGTGA.

V usage is TRBV27 and J usage is TRBJ2-3; 10 bases map to TRBD2. CDR1 and CDR2 from the germline V gene are MNHEY and SMNVEV (reference sequence). The junction had 12 bases not matched to a gene; V was cut back by 6 bases and J by 0 bases. The CDR3 runs to 18 residues. CDR3 bases: TGTGCCAGCAGGACCTCCCCGGGACTAGCGACTAGCACAGATACGCAGTATTTT. As protein: CASRTSPGLATSTDTQYF.

The rearrangement links TRBV7-9 to TRBJ2-2; a possible D gene is TRBD1 (6 bases). With 5 bases removed from V and 4 bases from J, the gap between germline ends came to 8 bases. The CDR3 runs to 13 residues. The germline gives CDR1 SEHNR, CDR2 FQNEAQ (reference sequence). DNA of the CDR3: TGTGCCAGCAGCGAGGGGGTCACCGGGGAGCTGTTTTTT. Translating gives CASSEGVTGELFF.

The chain recombines TRBV19 with TRBJ2-1; TRBD1 aligns across 7 bases. V dropped 0 bases and J dropped 9; count of bases not matched to a gene: 2. The V gene's germline CDR1 is LNHDA and CDR2 SQIVND (reference sequence). The CDR3 has 13 residues. CDR3 in amino acids: CASSIDRGFEQFF. The CDR3, as DNA: TGTGCCAGTAGTATAGACAGGGGGTTTGAGCAGTTCTTC.

The chain joins TRBV5-5 to TRBJ1-5, with 7 nucleotides matching TRBD1. CDR1 is SGHKS and CDR2 is YYEKEE in the germline V gene (reference sequence). This CDR3 is built from 15 residues. V lost 1 base and J lost 3; bases outside the gene matches: 4. CDR3 coding DNA: TGTGCCAGCAGCTTGCAGGGGGTACTCAATCAGCCCCAGCATTTT. Translating gives CASSLQGVLNQPQHF.

The rearrangement links TRBV3-1 (or the pseudogene TRBV3-2) to TRBJ2-4; TRBD2 matches at 8 bases. This CDR3 has 16 residues. V shed 4 bases and J 5 bases; nucleotides not matched to a gene: 10. Germline CDR1 and CDR2: LGHDT and YNNKEL (reference sequence). The CDR3 spells CASSPTLTSGQNIQYF. CDR3 nucleotides: TGTGCCAGCAGCCCCACCCTCACTAGCGGACAAAACATTCAGTACTTC.

The CDR3 nucleotides read TGTGCCGGCACTTTATCGGGGGGAGGAAGAGGGACTGAAGCTTTCTTT. Its translation is CAGTLSGGGRGTEAFF. The rearrangement links TRBV30 to TRBJ1-1, with a weak D call TRBD1 (5 bases). The germline V gene encodes CDR1 GTSNPN and CDR2 SVGIG (reference sequence). Trimming took 8 bases from V and 5 from J, leaving 27 bases between them. The length of the CDR3 is 16 residues.

This clone was detected once. V and J are TRBV18 and TRBJ1-1; D may be TRBD1 (6 bases). V was clipped by 0 bases and J by 9 bases, with 8 bases between them. This CDR3 is 12 amino acids long. Germline CDR1 reads KGHSH; CDR2 reads LQKENI. The CDR3 sequence is CASSPPGDKAFF. DNA for the CDR3: TGTGCCAGCTCACCACCGGGGGACAAAGCTTTCTTT.

The chain uses TRBV6-1 and TRBJ2-6; D unresolved. V was shortened by 3 bases and J by 0 bases, with 9 bases between the two germline ends. In germline, CDR1 is MNHNS, CDR2 SASEGT. The CDR3 has 16 residues. The CDR3 sequence: CASSDQARSGANVLTF. CDR3 DNA sequence: TGTGCCAGCAGTGACCAGGCCCGCTCTGGGGCCAACGTCCTGACTTTC.

The rearrangement uses TRBV6-5 and TRBJ2-7; D is possibly TRBD2 (6 bases). Deletions cut 2 bases from V and 2 bases from J, with 13 bases between. The CDR3 totals 15 residues. Germline CDR1 reads MNHEY; CDR2 reads SVGAGI. CDR3 region: CASSYPKAGTYEQYF. The CDR3 nucleotides are TGTGCCAGCAGTTACCCAAAAGCGGGCACCTACGAGCAGTACTTC.

The chain recombines TRBV5-8 with TRBJ1-6; D is undetermined. The CDR3 has 11 residues. V lost 6 bases and J lost 5, with 3 bases in between. Germline CDR1 and CDR2: SGHTS and YDEGEE. The CDR3 region is CASTDNSPLHF. CDR3 DNA: TGTGCCAGCACTGATAATTCACCCCTCCACTTT.

The V and J genes are TRBV6-1 and TRBJ2-3; TRBD2 matches at 13 bases. This CDR3 spans 16 amino acids. From germline, CDR1 is MNHNS and CDR2 SASEGT. V shed 4 bases, J shed 6 bases, and the junction held 7 bases outside the gene matches. CDR3 coding DNA: TGTGCCAGCAGTGGGACTAGCGGGAGTCGAAAGGATACGCAGTATTTT. As protein: CASSGTSGSRKDTQYF.

The chain carries TRBV9 and TRBJ2-6, with D possibly being TRBD2 (6 bases). Germline V CDR1 and CDR2: SGDLS, YYNGEE. Trimming took 7 bases from V and 0 from J, leaving 32 bases between them. The CDR3 runs 22 residues. The CDR3 protein is CASGGTGQLPGGTGSGANVLTF. The CDR3 DNA reads TGTGCCAGCGGTGGAACGGGGCAACTCCCTGGGGGGACCGGCTCTGGGGCCAACGTCCTGACTTTC.

CDR3 amino acids: CASSERRDQETQYF. CDR3 DNA: TGTGCCAGCAGTGAAAGACGGGACCAAGAGACCCAGTACTTC. The chain carries TRBV6-1 and TRBJ2-5; D is unresolved. The CDR3 contains 14 residues. Trimming removed 2 bases from V and 0 bases from J, with 7 bases in between. Germline loops: CDR1 MNHNS, CDR2 SASEGT.

The chain carries TRBV6-5 and TRBJ2-1, with TRBD2 as a possible D gene (6 bases). Germline V gene sequence: CDR1 MNHEY, CDR2 SVGAGI. CDR3 length: 14 amino acids. V was cut by 5 bases and J by 7 bases, with 15 bases left in between. The CDR3 spells CASSPPAGINEQFF. In nucleotides, the CDR3 is TGTGCCAGCAGTCCCCCGGCGGGGATAAATGAGCAGTTCTTC.

This chain connects TRBV5-1 to TRBJ2-4; the D gene is possibly TRBD1 (5 bases). The CDR3 totals 16 residues. V lost 4 bases and J lost 1, with 15 bases in between. In germline, CDR1 is SGHRS, CDR2 YFSETQ. Here the CDR3 DNA reads TGCGCCAGCAGCGGACCAGGGTTGACGGCCAAAAACATTCAGTACTTC. Translation gives CASSGPGLTAKNIQYF.

This chain links TRBV2 with TRBJ1-5, with 7 bases aligning to TRBD1. The germline V gene encodes CDR1 SNHLY and CDR2 FYNNEI. After removal of 6 bases from V and 7 bases from J, the junction contained 9 bases not matched to a gene. The CDR3 length is 14 residues. The CDR3 nucleotides read TGTGCCAGCAGGGGAATACAGGGGAGGCAGCCCCAGCATTTT. This sequence encodes CASRGIQGRQPQHF.

The V and J genes are TRBV6-1 and TRBJ1-2, with 10 positions matching TRBD1. The trim removed 2 bases at V and 7 bases at J, leaving 10 bases unmatched. Germline V CDR1 and CDR2: MNHNS, SASEGT. This CDR3 is built from 16 residues. In DNA form, the CDR3 reads TGTGCCAGCAGTGAATTGGTGGGGACAGGGGTCGCTGGCTACACCTTC. Translation gives CASSELVGTGVAGYTF.

The chain couples TRBV5-1 to TRBJ2-1, with D possibly matching TRBD1 (6 bases). V lost 4 bases to trimming and J lost 3 bases, with 14 bases between them. The CDR3 contains 15 residues. From germline, CDR1 is SGHRS and CDR2 YFSETQ. CDR3 nucleotides: TGCGCCAGCAGCCCTAGACAGGATAGCTACAATGAGCAGTTCTTC. Translating it yields CASSPRQDSYNEQFF.

The table lists this clone with a count of one. The sample holds other DNA sequences that translate to the same CDR3. J is TRBJ2-1 and V is TRBV7-3; 15 bases map to TRBD2. Germline CDR1 reads SGHTA; CDR2 reads FQGTGA. The CDR3 has 16 residues. V dropped 5 bases and J dropped 7; count of bases not matched to a gene: 6. The CDR3 coding sequence is TGTGCCAGCAGCCTGGGACTAGCGGGAGGTCATAATGAGCAGTTCTTC. This gives the protein CASSLGLAGGHNEQFF.